This T cell receptor beta chain originates from a study of cytomegalovirus exposure and HLA in healthy donors. Broader study findings: Fewer N-insertions than the roughly 670-donor mean were reportedly shown by an Asian-associated ancestry cluster in a later analysis. Across donors, most TCRs were seen rarely, yet some public ones were widespread. The records held CMV serostatus as the only immune exposure information.

Details on this clone: The antigen is undetermined.

The CDR3 totals 14 residues. V lost 6 bases and J lost 6; bases outside the gene matches: 11. Germline CDR1 and CDR2: SGHRS and YFSETQ. The PCR used 60 Vbeta and 13 Jbeta primers. TCRdb's copy holds only in-frame clones and misses some; the assay was immunoSEQ multiplex PCR. The repertoire has 200,000 to 250,000 clones, about 74% of them found once; the top ten carry roughly a sixth. Source material: PBMCs. This chain uses TRBV5-1 with TRBJ1-1; 7 positions match TRBD1. The sequence derives from a man aged 35-49 years in good health and CMV-seronegative. The CDR3 region has the DNA TGCGCCAGCACCGTATCGACAGGGCGGCCTGAAGCTTTCTTT. This codes for CASTVSTGRPEAFF.